These 5 T cell receptor beta chains were sequenced from one sample in a study of regulatory T cells in long-lasting Graves disease. Time point noted: newly diagnosed GD, antithyroid drugs for less than 3 months. The TCR library was prepared using RNA isolated from PBMCs. iRepertoire HTBI primers and Arm-PCR of CDR3 regions built TCR beta libraries. TCRdb passed the multiplex PCR reads through MiXCR, listing each CDR3 protein once. This table holds roughly 610,000 distinct CDR3 sequences, around 16% found once. The same sample was also used in a study of T cells in Graves' hyperthyroidism and ophthalmopathy.

The specimen was peripheral blood mononuclear cells (PBMCs), collected at new diagnosis, from a patient treated with antithyroid drugs. Every receptor here comes from a man between 18 and 29 years old with Graves disease.

This clonotype was counted a few times. V gene TRBV20-1 combines with J gene TRBJ2-1, with D uncertain. Germline V CDR1 and CDR2: DFQATT, SNEGSKA (reference sequence). The CDR3 consists of 16 residues. V lost 5 bases and J lost 0, with 17 bases in between. The CDR3 protein is CSAGPHSRSSYNEQFF. In nucleotides, the CDR3 is TGCAGTGCTGGGCCCCATAGCCGGAGCTCCTACAATGAGCAGTTCTTC.

The J gene is TRBJ1-4, the V gene TRBV6-2 or TRBV6-3; perhaps TRBD1 as D (5 bases). CDR3 length equals 17 residues. Trimming removed 0 bases at V and 8 bases at J, with 19 bases between. Germline-derived CDR1 and CDR2 are MNHEY and SVGEGT. CDR3 residues: CASSYSPRDPWEEKLFF. Written as DNA, the CDR3 is TGTGCCAGCAGTTACTCACCCCGGGACCCCTGGGAAGAAAAACTGTTTTTT.

This clonotype was seen a handful of times. The chain joins TRBV29-1 to TRBJ2-6; D call uncertain. Germline V gene data show CDR1 as SQVTM and CDR2 as ANQGSEA. CDR3 length: 12 amino acids. V was cut by 5 bases and J by 2 bases, with 4 bases left in between. CDR3 loop: CSVSAGANVLTF. The DNA of the CDR3 is TGCAGCGTTTCGGCTGGGGCCAACGTCCTGACTTTC. Full variable domain (remainder filled in from reference TRBV29-1 and TRBJ2-6): SAVISQKPSRDICQRGTSLTIQCQVDSQVTMMFWYRQQPGQSLTLIATANQGSEATYESGFVIDKFPISRPNLTFSTLTVSNMSPEDSSIYLCSVSAGANVLTFGAGSRLTVL.

This clonotype was observed a handful of times. The chain carries TRBV20-1 and TRBJ2-1; 9 bases match TRBD2. Trimming cost V 0 bases and J 4 bases; bases outside gene matches: 7. The germline CDR1 and CDR2 sequences are DFQATT and SNEGSKA (reference sequence). The CDR3 covers 16 residues. This chain's CDR3 is CSARDPGGRDYNEQFF. The CDR3 DNA sequence: TGCAGTGCTAGAGATCCCGGCGGGAGGGATTACAATGAGCAGTTCTTC.

This clonotype occurred many times. V is TRBV12-3 or TRBV12-4 and J is TRBJ2-2, with D hard to call. This CDR3 is built from 13 residues. The germline V and J ends were trimmed by 4 bases and 3 bases, with 6 bases remaining between them. This CDR3 is CASSSGYTGELFF. CDR3 nucleotide sequence: TGTGCCAGCAGTTCTGGGTACACCGGGGAGCTGTTTTTT.